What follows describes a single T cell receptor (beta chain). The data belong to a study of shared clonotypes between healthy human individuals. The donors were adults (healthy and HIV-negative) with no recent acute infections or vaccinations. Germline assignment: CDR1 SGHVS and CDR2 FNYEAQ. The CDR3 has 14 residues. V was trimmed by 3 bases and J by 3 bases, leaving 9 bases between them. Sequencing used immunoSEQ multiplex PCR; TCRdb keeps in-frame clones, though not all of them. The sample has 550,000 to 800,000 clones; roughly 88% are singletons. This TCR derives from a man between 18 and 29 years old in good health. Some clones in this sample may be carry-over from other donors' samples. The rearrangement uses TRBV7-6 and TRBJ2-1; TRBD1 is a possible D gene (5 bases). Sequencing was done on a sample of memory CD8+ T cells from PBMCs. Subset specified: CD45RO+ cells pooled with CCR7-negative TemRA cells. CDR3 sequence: CASSFKGIYNEQFF. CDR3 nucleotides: TGTGCCAGCAGCTTTAAGGGGATCTACAATGAGCAGTTCTTC.